This T cell receptor (beta chain) came from a study of T cell responses to AZD1222 COVID-19 vaccine. Points from the study as a whole: Vaccine-related CD4 TCRs covered spike, predominating at 160-218 and 743-854.

The assay was immunoSEQ multiplex PCR, and TCRdb's table has in-frame clones only and misses some. The sample records about 27,000 clones, around 93% being singletons. This CDR3 contains 14 residues. V was cut by 8 bases and J by 4 bases, with 14 bases left in between. From germline, CDR1 is LNHNV and CDR2 YYDKDF (reference sequence). Note on this clone: The antigen remains undetermined.

The gene calls are TRBV15 and TRBJ2-2; D might be TRBD2 (6 bases). Sequencing was performed on peripheral blood, taken 28 days after the second AZD1222 dose. The clonotype originates from an adult who received the AZD1222 COVID-19 vaccine. CDR3 bases: TGTGCCACCCCTCGAGGGACTCCCACCGGGGAGCTGTTTTTT. Residues: CATPRGTPTGELFF.